Shown below are 31 T cell receptor beta chains from a single sample sequenced in a study of T cells in tumors after PD-1 blockade. The repertoire was sequenced with immunoSEQ multiplex PCR; TCRdb's copy has only in-frame clones and lacks some. This table holds around 49,000 clones, approximately 84% found once. The sample in question was PBMCs, obtained before anti-PD-1 treatment. Receptor source: a human donor with basal cell carcinoma.

The gene calls are TRBV29-1 and TRBJ2-7; D might be TRBD2 (5 bases). Germline CDR1 and CDR2: SQVTM and ANQGSEA. V shed 6 bases and J shed 0 bases, with 12 bases lying between them. The CDR3 contains 13 residues. The CDR3 DNA reads TGCAGCGTACCGGGAATCACCTCCTACGAGCAGTACTTC. Protein product: CSVPGITSYEQYF.

This clone was seen a single time. This chain uses TRBV5-1 with TRBJ1-4; D remains unclear. V gave up 0 bases and J gave up 3 bases, with 6 bases separating them. The CDR3 is 14 amino acids. Germline-derived CDR1 and CDR2 are SGHRS and YFSETQ. The CDR3 nucleotides read TGCGCCAGCAGCTTGGGGGCCTCTAATGAAAAACTGTTTTTT. Translating it yields CASSLGASNEKLFF.

This sequence joins TRBV9 and TRBJ1-1; 7 bases match TRBD1. Looked up from germline, CDR1 is SGDLS and CDR2 is YYNGEE. V trimming: 0 bases; J trimming: 1 base; junction bases outside the gene matches: 6. CDR3 length: 16 amino acids. The CDR3 region is CASSVGGGGQNTEAFF. DNA of the CDR3: TGTGCCAGCAGCGTAGGTGGAGGGGGCCAGAACACTGAAGCTTTCTTT.

This clone has more than one count but fewer than ten. This chain connects TRBV27 to TRBJ1-6, with 7 nucleotides matching TRBD1. CDR3 size: 14 residues. Looked up from germline, CDR1 is MNHEY and CDR2 is SMNVEV (reference sequence). V shed 5 bases and J 8 bases; nucleotides not matched to a gene: 6. For the CDR3, the DNA is TGTGCCAGCAGTGCGACAGGGAGGGATTCACCCCTCCACTTT. As protein: CASSATGRDSPLHF.

J is TRBJ2-5 and V is TRBV5-1, with 7 positions matching TRBD1. The germline CDR1 and CDR2 sequences are SGHRS and YFSETQ. The V segment lost 4 bases and the J segment 4 bases; nucleotides outside the gene matches: 4. The CDR3 totals 13 residues. The CDR3 DNA is TGCGCCAGCAGCGTGACAGGGAGAGAGACCCAGTACTTC. It is translated as CASSVTGRETQYF.

This rearrangement joins TRBV19 to TRBJ1-1; TRBD1 matches at 8 bases. The CDR3 is made up of 13 amino acids. Losses at the gene ends were 7 bases for V and 3 bases for J; bases not matched to a gene: 4. CDR1 is LNHDA and CDR2 is SQIVND in the germline V gene (reference sequence). As DNA, the CDR3 is TGTGCCAGTATTTCGGACAGGGACACTGAAGCTTTCTTT. It codes for CASISDRDTEAFF.

The genes are TRBV6-6 and TRBJ2-3, with a weak D call TRBD2 (5 bases). The germline V and J ends were trimmed by 7 bases and 6 bases, with 23 bases remaining between them. This CDR3 is 16 amino acids long. Germline CDR1 and CDR2: MNHNY and SVGAGI (reference sequence). The DNA of the CDR3 is TGTGCCAGCACCCCCGGAGTGGAGCGGAGCAGGGATACGCAGTATTTT. Translation: CASTPGVERSRDTQYF.

This chain connects TRBV28 to TRBJ2-7; 9 bases fit TRBD1. V lost 6 bases to trimming and J lost 2 bases; unmatched junction nucleotides: 5. Germline V gene sequence: CDR1 MDHEN, CDR2 SYDVKM. CDR3 length equals 14 residues. Written as DNA, the CDR3 is TGTGCCAGCAGGGCAGACAGGGGGGCCTACGAGCAGTACTTC. Amino acid sequence: CASRADRGAYEQYF.

The chain couples TRBV30 to TRBJ1-1; D call uncertain. From germline, CDR1 is GTSNPN and CDR2 SVGIG (reference sequence). V was shortened by 2 bases and J by 1 base, with 11 bases between the two germline ends. The CDR3 totals 14 residues. The CDR3 DNA reads TGTGCCTGGAGTACCGGGTCAAAGAACACTGAAGCTTTCTTT. Amino acids: CAWSTGSKNTEAFF.

This clone was counted a few times. The genes are TRBV2 and TRBJ1-5; perhaps TRBD1 as D (6 bases). V dropped 7 bases and J dropped 9 bases, with 13 bases sitting between them. Germline values: CDR1 SNHLY, CDR2 FYNNEI. CDR3 length: 12 amino acids. This CDR3 reads CASKGGVTPQHF. CDR3 bases: TGTGCCAGCAAGGGGGGGGTCACGCCCCAGCATTTT.

The V and J genes are TRBV18 and TRBJ2-5; no firm D call. V lost 3 bases to trimming and J lost 1 base, with 6 bases between them. CDR1 is KGHSH, CDR2 LQKENI, per germline. The CDR3 loop spans 13 amino acids. The DNA of the CDR3 is TGTGCCAGCTCACCGAGCATCCAAGAGACCCAGTACTTC. This encodes CASSPSIQETQYF.

This clone was seen a handful of times. The rearrangement uses TRBV30 and TRBJ1-3; D is uncertain. V lost 1 base and J 7 bases, leaving 11 bases between the germline ends. Germline V CDR1 and CDR2: GTSNPN, SVGIG (reference sequence). The CDR3 contains 13 residues. CDR3 sequence reads: CAWSAENRNTIYF. In DNA form, the CDR3 reads TGTGCCTGGAGTGCGGAGAATCGGAACACCATATATTTT. The whole variable domain, remainder taken from reference TRBV30 and TRBJ1-3, is SQTIHQWPATLVQPVGSPLSLECTVEGTSNPNLYWYRQAAGRGLQLLFYSVGIGQISSEVPQNLSASRPQDRQFILSSKKLLLSDSGFYLCAWSAENRNTIYFGEGSWLTVV.

This clone was seen only once. V is TRBV2 and J is TRBJ2-7, with D tentatively TRBD2 (6 bases). This CDR3 has 14 amino acids. Trimming left V 8 bases short and J 5 bases short, with 19 bases between. Looked up from germline, CDR1 is SNHLY and CDR2 is FYNNEI. CDR3 sequence: CASGGVWRGHEQYF. The CDR3 DNA follows: TGTGCCAGCGGCGGGGTCTGGCGGGGTCACGAGCAGTACTTC.

The chain employs TRBV3-1 (or the pseudogene TRBV3-2) and TRBJ2-7, with 11 bases lining up with TRBD2. Germline V gene lookup returns CDR1 LGHDT and CDR2 YNNKEL (reference sequence). The V segment lost 0 bases and the J segment 6 bases; nucleotides outside the gene matches: 13. The CDR3 is 18 residues long. In nucleotides, the CDR3 is TGTGCCAGCAGCCAAGAATCGGGGTCTGTAGCGGGGGGGCGCGAGCAGTACTTC. This codes for CASSQESGSVAGGREQYF.

This CDR3 reads CASSRQSYGYTF. Here the CDR3 DNA reads TGTGCCAGCAGCCGTCAGTCCTATGGCTACACCTTC. The chain uses TRBV7-9 and TRBJ1-2; no clear D gene. CDR3 length: 12 residues. Trimming shortened V by 5 bases and J by 4 bases, and 8 bases separated the two germline ends. Germline V gene sequence: CDR1 SEHNR, CDR2 FQNEAQ (reference sequence).

V gene TRBV30 combines with J gene TRBJ2-7; D remains ambiguous. The CDR3 runs 11 residues. V lost 5 bases to trimming and J lost 2 bases, with 7 bases between them. Germline V gene data show CDR1 as GTSNPN and CDR2 as SVGIG (reference sequence). The DNA for the CDR3 is TGTGCCTGGGAAGGTGCCTACGAGCAGTACTTC. Amino acid sequence: CAWEGAYEQYF.

J is TRBJ2-7 and V is TRBV12-5; D could derive from TRBD1 or TRBD2 (6 bases each). The CDR3 has 12 amino acids. Germline V gene data show CDR1 as LGHNT and CDR2 as FRNRAP. V was clipped by 9 bases and J by 2 bases, with 11 bases between them. CDR3 sequence reads: CASSGEAYEQYF. CDR3 in DNA: TGTGCTAGCTCAGGGGAGGCCTACGAGCAGTACTTC.

V usage is TRBV3-1 (or the pseudogene TRBV3-2) and J usage is TRBJ1-1, with 11 bases identical to TRBD1. The CDR3 has 15 residues. Trimming removed 4 bases from V and 7 bases from J; junction bases left unmatched: 8. From germline, CDR1 is LGHDT and CDR2 YNNKEL (reference sequence). The CDR3 loop is CASSLRSGTGGEAFF. Written as DNA, the CDR3 is TGTGCCAGCAGCCTCAGATCCGGGACAGGGGGTGAAGCTTTCTTT.

This clone appeared a single time. This chain connects TRBV29-1 to TRBJ2-7, with TRBD1 identical over 9 bases. The V gene end was trimmed by 6 bases and the J gene end by 0 bases; junction bases not matched to a gene: 3. The CDR3 sequence is 13 residues long. Germline assignment: CDR1 SQVTM and CDR2 ANQGSEA. CDR3 amino acids: CSVGQGNSYEQYF. The CDR3 bases are TGCAGCGTGGGACAGGGTAACTCCTACGAGCAGTACTTC.

The chain couples TRBV5-5 to TRBJ1-1; D is uncertain. The CDR3 covers 13 residues. The V end was cut by 0 bases, the J end by 5 bases, with 8 bases between. In germline, CDR1 is SGHKS, CDR2 YYEKEE (reference sequence). The chain's CDR3 is CASSLEKRTEAFF. The CDR3 region has the DNA TGTGCCAGCAGCTTGGAGAAACGGACTGAAGCTTTCTTT.

The chain is built from TRBV3-1 (or the pseudogene TRBV3-2) and TRBJ2-1, with TRBD2 matching 9 bases. The CDR3 length is 16 residues. CDR1 is LGHDT, CDR2 YNNKEL, per germline (reference sequence). With V trimmed by 4 bases and J by 5 bases, 9 bases remained unmatched. CDR3 protein: CASSPNRRGGNNEQFF. The CDR3 DNA sequence: TGTGCCAGCAGCCCTAATAGGCGGGGGGGAAACAATGAGCAGTTCTTC.

The chain combines TRBV30 with TRBJ2-7; D may be TRBD2 (7 bases). The CDR3 consists of 15 residues. V lost 0 bases to trimming and J lost 0 bases, with 12 bases between them. CDR1 and CDR2 from the germline V gene are GTSNPN and SVGIG (reference sequence). DNA for the CDR3: TGTGCCTGGAGTGTTGGGGGGGCTCTCTCCTACGAGCAGTACTTC. The encoded protein is CAWSVGGALSYEQYF.

The rearrangement joins TRBV12-5 to TRBJ2-1; D is undetermined. There are 16 residues in the CDR3. The germline V and J ends were trimmed by 2 bases and 0 bases, with 11 bases remaining between them. The V gene's germline CDR1 is LGHNT and CDR2 FRNRAP. The CDR3 coding sequence is TGTGCTAGTGGTTTGCCCTCACAGCACTCCTACAATGAGCAGTTCTTC. It codes for CASGLPSQHSYNEQFF.

This sequence joins TRBV24-1 and TRBJ2-5; 9 bases fit TRBD1. The V gene end was trimmed by 4 bases and the J gene end by 4 bases; junction bases not matched to a gene: 6. CDR1 is KGHDR, CDR2 SFDVKD, per germline. CDR3 size: 15 residues. The CDR3: CATSDHSGQGETQYF. In nucleotides, the CDR3 is TGTGCCACCAGTGACCATTCGGGACAGGGAGAGACCCAGTACTTC.

This clone was found once. The rearrangement links TRBV6-4 to TRBJ2-1, with D possibly being TRBD2 (5 bases). The germline V and J ends were trimmed by 0 bases and 9 bases, with 9 bases remaining between them. The CDR3 runs 13 residues. From germline, CDR1 is MRHNA and CDR2 SNTAGT. The CDR3 sequence is CASSDSTTSEQFF. CDR3 nucleotides: TGTGCCAGCAGTGACTCGACTACGAGTGAGCAGTTCTTC.

This chain uses TRBV4-2 with TRBJ2-6; D perhaps matches TRBD1 (7 bases). The germline V gene encodes CDR1 LGHNA and CDR2 YNFKEQ. V gave up 3 bases and J gave up 0 bases, with 15 bases separating them. The CDR3 has 18 amino acids. The CDR3 region has the DNA TGTGCCAGCAGCCACCAAGCAGGGGGGAGCTCTGGGGCCAACGTCCTGACTTTC. This sequence encodes CASSHQAGGSSGANVLTF.

This clone occurred a few times. The V gene is TRBV19, the J gene TRBJ1-2, with 8 bases matching TRBD1. The CDR3 runs to 12 residues. V shed 4 bases and J 8 bases; nucleotides not matched to a gene: 3. Germline loops: CDR1 LNHDA, CDR2 SQIVND (reference sequence). This CDR3 reads CASSTRGRGYTF. The CDR3, as DNA: TGTGCCAGTAGTACCAGGGGGCGAGGCTACACCTTC.

The rearrangement links TRBV7-8 to TRBJ1-1; D perhaps matches TRBD1 (5 bases). This CDR3 has 15 residues. Germline CDR1 SGHVS, CDR2 FQNEAQ. V was cut by 1 base and J by 1 base, with 10 bases left in between. The CDR3 coding sequence is TGTGCCAGCAGCTTAGTCTGGGGCCCGAACACTGAAGCTTTCTTT. Translation: CASSLVWGPNTEAFF.

The chain employs TRBV19 and TRBJ2-3; 10 bases are shared with TRBD1. V gave up 4 bases and J gave up 4 bases; unmatched junction bases: 5. This CDR3 is 15 amino acids long. Germline CDR1 reads LNHDA; CDR2 reads SQIVND (reference sequence). CDR3 sequence reads: CASSNRDRGPDTQYF. CDR3 nucleotides: TGTGCCAGTAGTAACCGGGACAGGGGTCCAGATACGCAGTATTTT. The whole variable domain, filled in from reference TRBV19 and TRBJ2-3, reads DGGITQSPKYLFRKEGQNVTLSCEQNLNHDAMYWYRQDPGQGLRLIYYSQIVNDFQKGDIAEGYSVSREKKESFPLTVTSAQKNPTAFYLCASSNRDRGPDTQYFGPGTRLTVL.

The chain links TRBV6-6 to TRBJ2-3; D is unclear. Germline V gives CDR1 MNHNY, CDR2 SVGAGI (reference sequence). V lost 2 bases, J lost 2 bases, and 8 bases lay in between. The CDR3 is 14 amino acids. CDR3 nucleotides: TGTGCCAGCAGTTACAGGTCGCCCACAGATACGCAGTATTTT. It encodes CASSYRSPTDTQYF.

This chain joins TRBV6-1 and TRBJ2-2; D might be TRBD2 (6 bases). V lost 2 bases and J 6 bases, leaving 13 bases between the germline ends. Germline CDR1 MNHNS, CDR2 SASEGT. The CDR3 is 15 amino acids. CDR3 protein: CASSEYYGRSGELFF. DNA of the CDR3: TGTGCCAGCAGTGAATACTATGGGAGGTCCGGGGAGCTGTTTTTT.